There are many counts of the clone carrying this T cell receptor (beta chain). The antigen remains unidentified. TCRdb re-analysed the reads in MiXCR, keeping a single row per CDR3 protein. Among around 350,000 distinct CDR3 sequences listed, 15% to 20% were seen once. The data are from a study of T cell repertoires in cytomegalovirus infection. Study details: Signatures in public TCR beta sequences pointed to both CMV infection and matching HLA type. Whole-study findings and limits: Summed frequency of shared TCR beta families picked out CMV carriers who also had the relevant HLA. HLA-C-restricted CMV-specific TCR beta clonotypes prevailed in the ex vivo response.

V was cut by 10 bases and J by 2 bases, with 13 bases left in between. The length of the CDR3 is 13 residues. Looked up from germline, CDR1 is SNHLY and CDR2 is FYNNEI. Sequencing input: PBMCs. The V and J genes are TRBV2 and TRBJ2-3; no firm D call. The sequence was collected from a human donor in good health (CMV status not recorded). Some clones in this sample may be carry-over from other donors' samples. CDR3 protein: CATLGPITDTQYF. CDR3 DNA sequence: TGTGCCACTCTAGGGCCCATCACAGATACGCAGTATTTT.